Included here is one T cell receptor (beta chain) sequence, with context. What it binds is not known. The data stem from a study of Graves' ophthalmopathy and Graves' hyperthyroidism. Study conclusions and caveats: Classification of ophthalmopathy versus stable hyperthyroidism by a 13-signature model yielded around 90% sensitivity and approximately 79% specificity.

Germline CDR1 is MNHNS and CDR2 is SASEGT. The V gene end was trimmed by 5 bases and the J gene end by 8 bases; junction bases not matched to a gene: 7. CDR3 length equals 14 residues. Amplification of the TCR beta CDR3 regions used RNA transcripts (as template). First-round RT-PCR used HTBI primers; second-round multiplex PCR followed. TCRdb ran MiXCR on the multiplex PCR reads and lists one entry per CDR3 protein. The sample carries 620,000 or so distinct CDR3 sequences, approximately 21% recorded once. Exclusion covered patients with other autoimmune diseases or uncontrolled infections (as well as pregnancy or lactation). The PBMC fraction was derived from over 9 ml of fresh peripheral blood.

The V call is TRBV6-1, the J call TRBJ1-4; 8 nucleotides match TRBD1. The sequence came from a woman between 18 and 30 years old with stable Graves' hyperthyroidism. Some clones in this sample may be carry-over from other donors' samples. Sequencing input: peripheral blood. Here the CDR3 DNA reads TGTGCCAGCAGTCCTTGGACAGGGCCCGAAAAACTGTTTTTT. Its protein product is CASSPWTGPEKLFF.